This TCR beta chain was retrieved from a study of T cell repertoires in cytomegalovirus infection. Study-wide context: Public TCR beta signatures were indicative of both CMV infection and a matching HLA type.

TCRdb passed the reads through MiXCR, listing each CDR3 protein once. The table lists approximately 400,000 distinct CDR3 sequences, 25% to 40% of them singletons. About this clonotype itself: A much larger clone differs from this one at a single base, so this may be a read error.

CDR3 length equals 15 residues. CDR1 and CDR2 (germline): MGHRA, YSYEKL. The sequence was collected from a human donor in good health (CMV status not recorded). Some clones in this sample may be carry-over from other donors' samples. The chain combines TRBV4-1 with TRBJ2-7; D not resolved. Sequenced input: PBMCs. The CDR3 loop reads CSSSQTGDSAYEQYF. The CDR3 region has the DNA TGCTCCAGCAGCCAGACGGGTGACTCAGCCTACGAGCAGTACTTC.